The 2 T cell receptor beta chains below come from one sample, sequenced in a study of control samples from healthy donors and cancer patients. Some clones are missing from TCRdb's copy, which holds only in-frame ones; the method was immunoSEQ multiplex PCR. The table lists 80,000 to 100,000 clones, around 90% of them singletons. Sequencing input: blood. These receptors were collected from a human donor in good health. The donor label of this sample is uncertain.

The table lists this clone with a count of one. The CDR3 is CASRPGQGDNNEQFF. Written as DNA, the CDR3 is TGTGCCAGCAGACCGGGACAGGGGGATAACAATGAGCAGTTCTTC. V gene TRBV9 combines with J gene TRBJ2-1; 11 bases map to TRBD1. CDR1 and CDR2 (germline): SGDLS, YYNGEE. V lost 5 bases, J lost 5 bases, and 6 bases stayed unmatched. The CDR3 is 15 amino acids.

The chain is built from TRBV7-9 and TRBJ1-6; no definite D call. The CDR3 extends over 12 amino acids. Trimming stripped 5 bases from V and 8 bases from J, with 7 bases between. CDR1 and CDR2 (germline): SEHNR, FQNEAQ (reference sequence). The CDR3 nucleotides read TGTGCCAGCAGCCCCGCCGATTCACCCCTCCACTTT. Its protein is CASSPADSPLHF.